Listed below are T cell receptor beta chains from one sample, sequenced in a study of radiation and T cells in renal cell carcinoma. Sequencing used immunoSEQ multiplex PCR; TCRdb keeps in-frame clones, though not all of them. The repertoire holds 150,000 to 200,000 clones, with about 88% as singletons. The specimen was blood, collected from a patient whose treatment included radiotherapy and nephrectomy. The receptors stem from a woman aged 45-60 years with renal cell carcinoma. Both conserved end residues are part of each CDR3. The D gene is left open where the match is weak. Size values are once, few and many counts, or a class for expanded clones, and some rows have none.

D	V	J	size	DNA	CDR3
TRBD1	TRBV7-6	TRBJ1-1	-	TGTGCCAGCAGCTCCCCCGGGCAGGGGGAGACTGAAGCTTTCTTT	CASSSPGQGETEAFF
-	TRBV19	TRBJ2-2	-	TGTGCCAGTAGTTCTGGGGTTGCCACCGGGGAGCTGTTTTTT	CASSSGVATGELFF
-	TRBV27	TRBJ1-2	-	TGTGCCAGCAGTCCCCAACCAGGGGTCTATGGCTACACCTTC	CASSPQPGVYGYTF
-	TRBV6-1	TRBJ1-2	-	TGTGCCAGCAGTGAAATGACAGCCCTCTATGGCTACACCTTC	CASSEMTALYGYTF
-	TRBV18	TRBJ1-5	once	TGTGCCAGCTCACCACAAGGGGACAATCAGCCCCAGCATTTT	CASSPQGDNQPQHF
TRBD1	TRBV19	TRBJ1-4	few	TGTGCCAGTAGTCCAACGGACAGGGGGGGTGAAAAACTGTTTTTT	CASSPTDRGGEKLFF
-	TRBV7-9	TRBJ1-2	-	TGTGCCAGCAGCTTTGACACGTCCGGGTCTCTACACACCTTC	CASSFDTSGSLHTF
-	TRBV7-8	TRBJ1-5	-	TGTGCCAGCAGTTTGACACAGGGACTAGGAAGCAATCAGCCCCAGCATTTT	CASSLTQGLGSNQPQHF
-	TRBV2	TRBJ2-3	-	TGTGCCACCCAGCGATGGGGGACAGATACGCAGTATTTT	CATQRWGTDTQYF
-	TRBV4-1	TRBJ1-5	-	TGCGCCAGCAGCGTAGAGGGCAATCAGCCCCAGCATTTT	CASSVEGNQPQHF
TRBD1	TRBV14	TRBJ2-3	-	TGTGCCAGCAGCCAAACAAACCCCGAGGGGGCGAGGAAAGATACGCAGTATTTT	CASSQTNPEGARKDTQYF
-	TRBV4-2	TRBJ1-1	-	TGTGCCAGCAGCCAAGATCTGTCTCGAATGAACACTGAAGCTTTCTTT	CASSQDLSRMNTEAFF
-	TRBV25-1	TRBJ1-4	-	TGTGCCAGCAGTGAATTTGCAGGGCGATGGGAAAAACTGTTTTTT	CASSEFAGRWEKLFF
-	TRBV7-9	TRBJ1-5	-	TGTGCCAGCAGCTCGGGATGGGATCAGCCCCAGCATTTT	CASSSGWDQPQHF
TRBD1	TRBV4-1	TRBJ1-3	-	TGCGCCAGCAGCCGAGACTTGACAGGGGTAGTATCTGGAAACACCATATATTTT	CASSRDLTGVVSGNTIYF
-	TRBV19	TRBJ1-5	-	TGTGCCAGTAGCACAAACAGTCTCAATCAGCCCCAGCATTTT	CASSTNSLNQPQHF
-	TRBV7-3	TRBJ1-1	-	TGTGCCAGCAGCCCGCGAGGGCTGTGGGACACTGAAGCTTTCTTT	CASSPRGLWDTEAFF
-	TRBV7-8	TRBJ2-1	-	TGTGCCAGCAGCTTTAGTTTCTACAATGAGCAGTTCTTC	CASSFSFYNEQFF
-	TRBV5-4	TRBJ2-5	-	TGTGCCAGCAGCTTGTTTGTTGGCGCAGAGACCCAGTACTTC	CASSLFVGAETQYF
-	TRBV7-9	TRBJ2-2	-	TGTGCCAGCAGCTCATCAGGGGAGGGGGAGCTGTTTTTT	CASSSSGEGELFF
TRBD1	TRBV6-5	TRBJ2-7	-	TGTGCCAGTGCCCCCGGGACAGGGAACTACGAGCAGTACTTC	CASAPGTGNYEQYF
-	TRBV7-3	TRBJ1-1	-	TGTGCCAGCAGCTCGTCCGCGGGTACGAGGAAAAACACTGAAGCTTTCTTT	CASSSSAGTRKNTEAFF
-	TRBV7-2	TRBJ2-3	-	TGTGCCAGCAGCAAGCCCGGGACTGCAGATACGCAGTATTTT	CASSKPGTADTQYF
TRBD1	TRBV9	TRBJ1-1	few	TGTGCCAGCAGCGAGGGGACAGGGGCGGCGGCTGAAGCTTTCTTT	CASSEGTGAAAEAFF
-	TRBV6-5	TRBJ1-2	few	TGTGCCAGCAGTTACTCGGCCGCAGGGTCAAGCTACACCTTC	CASSYSAAGSSYTF
-	TRBV5-1	TRBJ2-5	-	TGCGCCAGCAGCCCCGAAACGGGTCTGAGGGGCCAAGAGACCCAGTACTTC	CASSPETGLRGQETQYF
-	TRBV7-2	TRBJ2-2	-	TGTGCCAGCAGCTTAAGCAGGGGCTCCGGGGAGCTGTTTTTT	CASSLSRGSGELFF
-	TRBV9	TRBJ1-1	-	TGTGCCAGCAGCCTGGGGCAGGCGAACACTGAAGCTTTCTTT	CASSLGQANTEAFF
-	TRBV19	TRBJ2-3	-	TGTGCCAGTAGTTTTGGGGCAGGGACAGATACGCAGTATTTT	CASSFGAGTDTQYF
-	TRBV5-1	TRBJ2-7	-	TGCGCCAGCAGCTTGCCGTTGGACAACGGCGAGCAGTACTTC	CASSLPLDNGEQYF
-	TRBV14	TRBJ1-2	-	TGTGCCAGCAGCCAAGAGATGTGGCAAGGCTACACCTTC	CASSQEMWQGYTF
-	TRBV4-3	TRBJ2-5	-	TGCGCCAGCAGCCAAGAACCGGGACGGCCCCAAGAGACCCAGTACTTC	CASSQEPGRPQETQYF
-	TRBV9	TRBJ2-1	-	TGTGCCAGCAGCCTCGGCAGGGGTGAGCAGTTCTTC	CASSLGRGEQFF
TRBD1	TRBV6-1	TRBJ1-2	-	TGTGCCAGCAGTGTACCGGGACAGGGGAAGTCTAACTATGGCTACACCTTC	CASSVPGQGKSNYGYTF
-	TRBV30	TRBJ1-5	few	TGTGCCTGGAGTGTCGGGCGAAATCAGCCCCAGCATTTT	CAWSVGRNQPQHF
-	TRBV9	TRBJ2-7	-	TGTGCCAGCAGCGTAGATGAGGGCCTCAGTGAGCAGTACTTC	CASSVDEGLSEQYF
TRBD1	TRBV29-1	TRBJ2-4	-	TGCAGCGTGGTAATGGGACAGGGGGCGAAAAACATTCAGTACTTC	CSVVMGQGAKNIQYF
-	TRBV14	TRBJ2-5	once	TGTGCCAGCAGCCCCCGGACAACTAAGGAAGAGACCCAGTACTTC	CASSPRTTKEETQYF
-	TRBV19	TRBJ2-2	-	TGTGCCAGTAGCCCCGTCGGACAGCGGAACACCGGGGAGCTGTTTTTT	CASSPVGQRNTGELFF
TRBD1	TRBV5-1	TRBJ2-7	-	TGCGCCAGCAGTTCGGGACAGCACTACGAGCAGTACTTC	CASSSGQHYEQYF
-	TRBV4-1	TRBJ1-2	-	TGCGCCAGCAGCCCCCCGGGATACTATGGCTACACCTTC	CASSPPGYYGYTF
-	TRBV5-1	TRBJ2-7	-	TGCGCCAGCAGCTTGGCTGTTCTCGGGGACGAGCAGTACTTC	CASSLAVLGDEQYF
TRBD1	TRBV12-5	TRBJ1-1	-	TGTGCTAGTGGTTTGGACGGGACAGGGGGCGATCGGGCTTTCTTT	CASGLDGTGGDRAFF
-	TRBV7-6	TRBJ2-7	-	TGTGCCAGCAGCCCAAACCCCGGGACTCCCTACGAGCAGTACTTC	CASSPNPGTPYEQYF
TRBD1	TRBV13	TRBJ1-1	-	TGTGCCAGCAGCCCATACAGGGGAAACACTGAAGCTTTCTTT	CASSPYRGNTEAFF
TRBD2	TRBV2	TRBJ2-1	-	TGTGCCAGCGCCGTAGAGAGCGGGGGGAACAATGAGCAGTTCTTC	CASAVESGGNNEQFF
-	TRBV19	TRBJ1-5	-	TGTGCCAGTAGTATAACTAGTGTGTCTAGATCCTTCAGCCAGCCCCAGCATTTT	CASSITSVSRSFSQPQHF
-	TRBV11-1	TRBJ1-1	-	TGTGCCAGCAGCTTTGGTGGAGGGGATACTGAAGCTTTCTTT	CASSFGGGDTEAFF
-	TRBV19	TRBJ1-4	-	TGTGCCACCCGGGCCACGGGGGTCCGTAATGAAAAACTGTTTTTT	CATRATGVRNEKLFF
TRBD2	TRBV19	TRBJ2-7	-	TGTGCCAGTAAGAGGACTAGCGGGAGCTCCTACGAGCAGTACTTC	CASKRTSGSSYEQYF
-	TRBV19	TRBJ1-5	-	TGTGCCAGTAGTCCCCTTAAGGACACCTATAGCAATCAGCCCCAGCATTTT	CASSPLKDTYSNQPQHF
TRBD2	TRBV6-1	TRBJ2-7	-	TGTGCCAGCAGCGCCCTGGGAGGGTACGAGCAGTACTTC	CASSALGGYEQYF
TRBD2	TRBV5-1	TRBJ2-5	-	TGCGCCAGCAGCGCTGGGACTAGCGGGGGAAGGGGTAGAGAGACCCAGTACTTC	CASSAGTSGGRGRETQYF
TRBD1	TRBV7-2	TRBJ2-2	-	TGTGCCAGCAGCCAGGGGGCTGGTACCGGGGAGCTGTTTTTT	CASSQGAGTGELFF
-	TRBV7-2	TRBJ2-7	-	TGTGCCAGCAGCCCCCGTAGGGGCGGGCACGAGCAGTACTTC	CASSPRRGGHEQYF
-	TRBV30	TRBJ2-1	-	TGTGCCTGGACCTTCGTGGACAACTTCCAGTTCTTC	CAWTFVDNFQFF
TRBD1	TRBV28	TRBJ2-7	-	TGTGCCAGCAGTTCCCTAACAGGGACAGGGATCCGTTACGAGCAGTACTTC	CASSSLTGTGIRYEQYF
TRBD2	TRBV29-1	TRBJ2-3	-	TGCAGCGTTGTGCGGGAGAGCACAGATACGCAGTATTTT	CSVVRESTDTQYF
-	TRBV2	TRBJ2-5	-	TGTGCCAGCAGGACCGGCGGAGAGACCCAGTACTTC	CASRTGGETQYF